The present TCR beta chain was sequenced within a study of T cells in Graves' hyperthyroidism and ophthalmopathy (dated by TCRdb to the late 2010s). General notes on the study: A discovery cohort of roughly 100 patients, about 40 with Graves' ophthalmopathy and 55 to 60 with stable Graves' hyperthyroidism, was used to find distinguishing TCR V-J signatures. In addition, the study compared T-cell repertoires in thyroid tissue and in blood from a handful of Graves' hyperthyroidism patients. After sampling, hyperthyroidism patients received methimazole starting at 30 mg daily, and ophthalmopathy patients received high-dose intravenous methylprednisolone. The 75 to 100 discovery patients were randomly split 7:3 into training and test sets. An independent validation cohort of 18 to 20 hyperthyroidism patients and more than 15 patients who later progressed to ophthalmopathy tested prospective prediction of ophthalmopathy. The paper reports TCR Vbeta CDR3 sequencing of some 140 peripheral blood samples: approximately 41 ophthalmopathy, about 75 hyperthyroidism and 17 progressor patients. Study-wide findings and limitations: Sample size was not statistically predetermined, and investigators were not blinded to group allocation. In validation, progression to ophthalmopathy was predicted by the model with roughly 71% sensitivity and around 76% specificity, a median of approximately 7.1 months before onset. A model built on a 13 V-J signature distinguished ophthalmopathy from stable hyperthyroidism, reaching roughly 88% sensitivity and about 81% specificity in cross-validation and 80%/75% in testing. Most expanded thyroid clonotypes (frequency above 0.001) were also found in blood, which suggests that blood repertoires may mirror thyroid immune responses.

The TCR beta CDR3 regions were amplified from the RNA transcripts. The TCR CDR3 was subjected to a first round of RT-PCR using the HTBI primer set and the Qiagen OneStep RT-PCR kit. The libraries were constructed in a second round of multiplex PCR and then size-selected and purified. The libraries were sequenced on an Illumina HiSeq2000 using paired-end 100 bp reads. As for the authors' bioinformatics: SOAPnuke was used to process the raw data, removing reads that contained adapters or uncalled bases, had a mean Phred below 15, or lacked an exact match to the constant primer or identifier. High-quality paired reads were merged with COPE v1.2.5, and unique nucleotide sequences were defined as clonotypes. MiTCR v1.1 was used to align the clonotypes against IMGT TRBV, TRBD and TRBJ reference segments. The analysis included only V-J combinations with a frequency above 0.0001, which together covered 99% to 99.2% of the repertoires. The TCS score was defined as the ratio of F50 (clonal expansion) to E x V (chaos), calculated using BLOSUM62-based TCRdist between CDR3 peptides within each V-J. Welch's t-statistics and random forest reduced approximately 520 V-J features to under 15, which were used in a naive Bayes classifier (R e1071). The similarity between thyroid and blood repertoires was quantified using the Morisita-Horn index. TCRdb's own reprocessing of the public reads used fastp at Q25 and MiXCR and kept productive beta chains. Here each entry gathers all rows of one CDR3 protein and keeps the most common genes and DNA. TCRdb, rather than the study authors, made the V and J calls. Here the sample has 650,000 to 800,000 distinct CDR3 sequences; roughly 45% occur a single time. The ten largest clonotypes hold less than 8.5% of the sample.

Exclusion was applied to patients with uncontrolled infections, other autoimmune diseases, pregnancy or lactation. Diagnoses relied on clinical symptoms, serum thyroxine and TRAb, thyroid ultrasound and orbital computed tomography. Total RNA was extracted with Trizol reagent, and quality was checked on an Agilent 2100 Bioanalyzer. From the cysteine up to the phenylalanine, the CDR3 has a length of 11 residues. Left in the record is the CDR3 DNA by itself, 33 bases read in frame from the first base. The germline V gene yields SQVTM for CDR1 and ANQGSEA for CDR2. Many counts were recorded for this clonotype. It lacks a known antigen. Compared with germline, one end of the junction differs, possibly owing to a read error.

The source of this sequence is an adult man with Graves' disease, either hyperthyroidism or ophthalmopathy (not recorded which). What was sequenced was peripheral blood or thyroid tissue (not recorded which). The chain joins TRBV29-1 to TRBJ1-1; 8 middle bases align to TRBD1. CDR3 region: CSVDPGTGTFF. The sequenced DNA is TGCAGCGTTGACCCCGGGACAGGAACCTTTTTT. With all but the CDR3 taken from the reference TRBV29-1 and TRBJ1-1 genes, the full variable domain is: SAVISQKPSRDICQRGTSLTIQCQVDSQVTMMFWYRQQPGQSLTLIATANQGSEATYESGFVIDKFPISRPNLTFSTLTVSNMSPEDSSIYLCSVDPGTGTFFGQGTRLTVV.